This T cell receptor (beta chain) came from a study of patients and donors after allogeneic stem cell transplantation. Trimming took 5 bases from V and 2 from J, leaving 10 bases between them. The CDR3 has 13 residues. Per the germline V gene, CDR1 is SGHAT and CDR2 is FQDESV (reference sequence). TCRdb reprocessed the RT-PCR reads via MiXCR and lists one record per CDR3 protein. The sample comprises fewer than 500,000 distinct CDR3 sequences, roughly 17% of which are singletons, and less than 8% rests with the top ten. This clonotype has only a few counts. The sequenced sample was blood, either unsorted or a sorted T cell fraction (not recorded which). This chain links TRBV11-1 with TRBJ2-7, with a possible D match to TRBD1 (6 bases). This receptor was obtained from a human donor who was either an allogeneic HSCT recipient or a stem cell or donor lymphocyte infusion donor (not recorded which). It is not recorded whose cells these are; they may come from a transplant donor. The CDR3 loop reads CASSGRDTYEQYF. The CDR3 nucleotides are TGTGCCAGCAGCGGCCGGGACACCTACGAGCAGTACTTC.